This T cell receptor beta chain was captured in a study of OX40 agonist ivuxolimab in advanced cancers. For context, the study as a whole: The costimulatory receptor OX40 (CD134) was targeted by ivuxolimab, a fully human IgG2 agonistic monoclonal antibody. Of the roughly 50 dose-escalation patients, hepatocellular carcinoma was present in about 19, melanoma in some 15, renal cell carcinoma in 9 and head and neck cancer in 9. Partial responses occurred in three dose-escalation patients, of whom one had hepatocellular carcinoma and two had cutaneous melanoma. Intravenous ivuxolimab was administered to patients every 2 weeks at six dose levels: 0.01, 0.1, 0.3, 1.5, 3 and 10 mg/kg. Peripheral TCRbeta sequencing aimed to test whether ivuxolimab altered TCR sequence diversity and caused clonal T-cell expansion. Prior anti-PD-1, anti-PD-L1 or anti-CTLA-4 therapy was permitted, and less than 45% of dose-escalation patients had received checkpoint inhibitors. The monotherapy dose-escalation portion (N of about 50 patients) of the phase I ivuxolimab trial is reported in the paper. In the dose-escalation cohort, approximately 82% of patients were male, and the mean age was about 55 years, with a range of 23 to 79.

For sequencing of the TCRbeta CDR3 region, genomic DNA was extracted from the sorted cells. The immunoSEQ Assay was used for sequencing of TCRbeta CDR3 regions. TCRdb re-hosts the immuneACCESS table, in-frame sequences only. Its copies lack some clones; in the studies checked, an unresolved V gene accounts for under half of them, and the cause for the rest is not known. The sample table shows approximately 13,000 clones, and roughly two thirds are seen once. The ten largest clonotypes hold under 30% of the sample. General study outcomes and caveats: After ivuxolimab, more expanded clones were found on average in CD8+ T cells than in CD4+ T cells. Low levels of normalized T-cell clonal expansion were also seen in some patients who did not respond. The antigen specificity of the peripheral T cells that underwent clonal expansion was not determined. At doses of 0.1 to 3.0 mg/kg, clonal expansion of both CD4+ and CD8+ blood T cells was observed from baseline to week 6. Partial responders in the 0.1-3.0 mg/kg groups had among the lowest normalized peripheral clonal expansion, especially among CD8+ T cells.

The trial excluded patients who had a history of autoimmune disease or were on systemic immunosuppression. Peripheral blood for TCR sequencing was collected from all dose cohorts at baseline, on cycle 4 day 1, and on cycle 7 day 1. The samples were taken from a phase I, first-in-human, multicenter, open-label dose-escalation trial of ivuxolimab. Adults with locally advanced or metastatic melanoma, renal cell carcinoma, hepatocellular carcinoma or head and neck squamous cell carcinoma were enrolled in the trial. CD4+ and CD8+ T cells were sorted separately from peripheral blood before TCR sequencing. Trimming removed 3 bases from V and 2 bases from J, leaving 8 bases between the germline ends. The germline V gene sets CDR1 to SGHVS and CDR2 to FQNEAQ. Spanning cysteine to phenylalanine, the CDR3 consists of 13 amino acids. Solely the CDR3 DNA is kept, with 39 bases framed from the first base. This clone appeared a single time. It lacks a known antigen. Per-base quality was not reported, and no clone a single base away is much larger than it.

This clonotype originated in an adult with an advanced solid tumor such as melanoma, head and neck, liver or kidney cancer. The chain joins TRBV7-8 to TRBJ2-7, with the D gene call left open. The sequencing used CD4+ or CD8+ T cells sorted from blood, collected in a trial of the OX40 agonist ivuxolimab. The CDR3 protein: CASSLSRTYEQYF. The sequence in DNA is TGTGCCAGCAGCTTGTCGCGAACCTACGAGCAGTACTTC.